The 3 T cell receptor beta chains below come from one sample, sequenced in a study of blood T cell repertoires in COVID-19. Profiled with immunoSEQ multiplex PCR; TCRdb holds only in-frame clones, not every one. The profile shows under 250,000 clones, about four fifths of them singletons. Sequenced material: peripheral blood. The receptors come from a woman aged 40 to 50 with acute or convalescent COVID-19.

This chain connects TRBV24-1 to TRBJ2-7, with 14 nucleotides matching TRBD2. The CDR3 has 16 residues. Germline CDR1 and CDR2: KGHDR and SFDVKD. The V segment lost 4 bases and the J segment 5 bases; nucleotides outside the gene matches: 6. The CDR3, as DNA: TGTGCCACCAGTGACCGTGGGACTAGCGGGAGTGACGAGCAGTACTTC. Its translation: CATSDRGTSGSDEQYF.

The chain uses TRBV27 and TRBJ2-7, with 9 nucleotides matching TRBD1. CDR1 is MNHEY, CDR2 SMNVEV, per germline (reference sequence). The ends lost 4 bases at V and 1 base at J; junction bases unmatched: 8. The CDR3 loop spans 16 amino acids. DNA of the CDR3: TGTGCCAGCAGTTCACCCTCGGGACAGGGTTCCTACGAGCAGTACTTC. It encodes CASSSPSGQGSYEQYF.

This clone turned up a few times. The V gene is TRBV4-3, the J gene TRBJ2-7, with D possibly matching TRBD1 (6 bases). The CDR3 has 15 residues. Germline values: CDR1 LGHNA, CDR2 YSLEER. Deletions cut 3 bases from V and 3 bases from J, with 15 bases between. CDR3 protein: CASSQDRDIIYEQYF. The CDR3 DNA reads TGCGCCAGCAGCCAGGACCGGGACATAATCTACGAGCAGTACTTC.